The next 20 T cell receptor beta chains were all read from a single sample in a study. TCRdb used MiXCR to reprocess the RT-PCR reads, holding one entry per CDR3 protein. The sample holds more than 600,000 distinct CDR3 sequences, approximately 14% seen once. Material: memory CD4+ T cells from blood. All receptors derive from a female donor in good health, serving as a healthy control.

V and J are TRBV20-1 and TRBJ1-5, with D hard to call. The V gene lost 4 bases and the J gene lost 3 bases, with 10 bases spanning the gap. The CDR3 is 13 residues long. The V gene's germline CDR1 is DFQATT and CDR2 SNEGSKA (reference sequence). CDR3 DNA sequence: TGCAGTGCTACTGGTGACTTCAATCAGCCCCAGCATTTT. It yields the protein CSATGDFNQPQHF.

The rearrangement joins TRBV5-1 to TRBJ2-7; no reliable D call. The CDR3 contains 12 residues. Trimming pared 2 bases from V and 6 bases from J, leaving 9 bases between. Germline V gene sequence: CDR1 SGHRS, CDR2 YFSETQ. DNA of the CDR3: TGCGCCAGCAGCTTTAACTACGGCGAGCAGTACTTC. Translation: CASSFNYGEQYF.

This clonotype turned up a few times. V is TRBV6-5 and J is TRBJ1-1; D gene uncertain. V lost 4 bases and J 5 bases, leaving 14 bases between the germline ends. The CDR3 consists of 14 residues. The germline V gene has CDR1 MNHEY and CDR2 SVGAGI. CDR3 in amino acids: CASSSAAYGTEAFF. In nucleotides, the CDR3 is TGTGCCAGCAGTTCGGCGGCCTATGGGACTGAAGCTTTCTTT.

This clonotype has ten or more counts. This rearrangement joins TRBV20-1 to TRBJ2-7; 7 bases map to TRBD2. CDR3 length equals 14 residues. J lost 0 bases, V lost 1 base, and 3 bases had no gene match. Looked up from germline, CDR1 is DFQATT and CDR2 is SNEGSKA (reference sequence). CDR3 sequence (DNA): TGCAGTGCTAGAGTGGGCGGGAGCTCCTACGAGCAGTACTTC. As protein: CSARVGGSSYEQYF.

This clonotype occurred many times. The gene calls are TRBV20-1 and TRBJ2-7; 7 bases agree with TRBD2. Germline CDR1 DFQATT, CDR2 SNEGSKA (reference sequence). This CDR3 is built from 15 residues. V lost 2 bases, J lost 4 bases, and 11 bases stayed unmatched. In DNA form, the CDR3 reads TGCAGTGCTAGACCTCTTGCTAGCGGTCCATACGAGCAGTACTTC. Amino acid sequence: CSARPLASGPYEQYF.

This clonotype was counted a few times. The chain is built from TRBV6-6 and TRBJ1-1, with a tentative D call TRBD1 (5 bases). V lost 6 bases, J lost 1 base, and 15 bases lay in between. This CDR3 is built from 15 residues. Germline V lookup: CDR1 MNHNY, CDR2 SVGAGI (reference sequence). The CDR3, as DNA: TGTGCCAGCAGCAATTCGGTGGGGGGGAACACTGAAGCTTTCTTT. The encoded protein is CASSNSVGGNTEAFF.

This clonotype has more than one count but fewer than ten. V is TRBV28 and J is TRBJ2-3; D is unclear. The germline V gene encodes CDR1 MDHEN and CDR2 SYDVKM. The CDR3 is 12 amino acids. The ends were cut back, 2 bases at V and 8 bases at J, with 8 bases in the middle. The DNA of the CDR3 is TGTGCCAGCAGTTTACTCAGAGGTACGCAGTATTTT. Amino acid sequence: CASSLLRGTQYF.

Only a few counts were recorded for this clonotype. An end of the junction does not agree with germline; a read error may underlie this. The V and J genes are TRBV24-1 and TRBJ1-2, with TRBD1 matching over 9 bases. The CDR3 runs 17 residues. Germline V CDR1 and CDR2: KGHDR, SFDVKD. The CDR3, as DNA: TGTGCCGCCAGGAGAAACAGGGGGCGTCGAAGAGTGGGTGGCTACACCTTC. This sequence encodes CAARRNRGRRRVGGYTF.

This clonotype came up a few times. The CDR3 loop is CASSREANQPQHF. CDR3 DNA: TGTGCCAGCAGCAGAGAAGCAAATCAGCCCCAGCATTTT. The chain employs TRBV7-2 and TRBJ1-5; D is undetermined. Germline CDR1 SGHTA, CDR2 FQGNSA. The CDR3 loop spans 13 amino acids. V lost 5 bases and J 4 bases, leaving 9 bases between the germline ends.

This clonotype occurred a few times. This chain connects TRBV7-9 to TRBJ1-4; D is uncertain. The germline gives CDR1 SEHNR, CDR2 FQNEAQ (reference sequence). The CDR3 covers 14 residues. The germline V and J ends were trimmed by 3 bases and 11 bases, with 16 bases remaining between them. CDR3 DNA sequence: TGTGCCAGCAGCTTCCCGGCGGTATCACCTAAACTGTTTTTT. Translating gives CASSFPAVSPKLFF.

This clonotype was seen just once. The genes are TRBV5-8 and TRBJ2-3; no firm D call. The CDR3 contains 13 residues. CDR1 SGHTS and CDR2 YDEGEE come from the germline V gene. Trimming shortened V by 4 bases and J by 3 bases, and 9 bases separated the two germline ends. The CDR3 spells CASSPDETDTQYF. CDR3 sequence (DNA): TGTGCCAGCAGCCCTGATGAGACAGATACGCAGTATTTT.

This chain joins TRBV27 and TRBJ2-1; D gene unclear. The CDR3 contains 13 residues. From germline, CDR1 is MNHEY and CDR2 SMNVEV (reference sequence). Between the trimmed V and J ends, which lost 4 bases and 7 bases, there was a span of 11 bases. The CDR3 DNA reads TGTGCCAGCAGTTCGGGCCACGGTAATGAGCAGTTCTTC. Amino acid sequence: CASSSGHGNEQFF.

V and J are TRBV20-1 and TRBJ1-1; 7 positions agree with TRBD1. The trim removed 3 bases at V and 5 bases at J, leaving 9 bases unmatched. CDR1 is DFQATT and CDR2 is SNEGSKA in the germline V gene (reference sequence). CDR3 size: 14 residues. In nucleotides, the CDR3 is TGCAGTGCTAGGGAGACAGGGAGGAGTACTGAAGCTTTCTTT. As protein: CSARETGRSTEAFF.

A few counts support this clonotype. The J gene is TRBJ2-5, the V gene TRBV11-2, with D possibly being TRBD1 (6 bases). Trimming took 3 bases from V and 0 from J, leaving 11 bases between them. CDR3 length: 15 amino acids. CDR1 and CDR2 (germline): SGHAT, FQNNGV. The CDR3 DNA reads as TGTGCCAGCAGCTTTAGGAACAGGGACCAAGAGACCCAGTACTTC. Its protein is CASSFRNRDQETQYF.

This clonotype was observed a handful of times. The rearrangement uses TRBV4-2 and TRBJ2-7; D not resolved. The CDR3 is 13 residues long. The germline CDR1 and CDR2 sequences are LGHNA and YNFKEQ. The ends were cut back, 0 bases at V and 9 bases at J, with 12 bases in the middle. CDR3 region: CASSQEMGMGQYF. The CDR3 bases are TGTGCCAGCAGCCAAGAGATGGGCATGGGGCAGTACTTC.

The V and J genes are TRBV3-1 and TRBJ1-1; D ambiguous. Per germline, CDR1 LGHDT and CDR2 YNNKEL (reference sequence). The length of the CDR3 is 15 residues. The V and J ends lost 4 bases and 3 bases respectively, with 15 bases between them. DNA for the CDR3: TGTGCCAGCAGCCCCCGGTTAGGGAGGGACACTGAAGCTTTCTTT. It is translated as CASSPRLGRDTEAFF.

This chain uses TRBV3-1 with TRBJ1-1; 7 bases are a match to TRBD1. Trimming cost V 4 bases and J 5 bases; bases outside gene matches: 10. Looked up from germline, CDR1 is LGHDT and CDR2 is YNNKEL (reference sequence). The CDR3 has 15 residues. CDR3 nucleotide sequence: TGTGCCAGCAGCCCAGGGGGAATGGGTGGGACTGAAGCTTTCTTT. It codes for CASSPGGMGGTEAFF. The whole variable domain, remainder taken from reference TRBV3-1 and TRBJ1-1, is DTAVSQTPKYLVTQMGNDKSIKCEQNLGHDTMYWYKQDSKKFLKIMFSYNNKELIINETVPNRFSPKSPDKAHLNLHINSLELGDSAVYFCASSPGGMGGTEAFFGQGTRLTVV.

At least ten counts were recorded for this clonotype. The chain joins TRBV7-2 to TRBJ2-1, with TRBD2 as a possible D gene (5 bases). Germline-derived CDR1 and CDR2 are SGHTA and FQGNSA. V lost 5 bases, J lost 3 bases, and 11 bases lay in between. The CDR3 spans 14 residues. The CDR3 reads CASSPSGNYNEQFF. The CDR3 coding sequence is TGTGCCAGCAGCCCGTCGGGGAACTACAATGAGCAGTTCTTC. The whole variable domain, filled in from reference TRBV7-2 and TRBJ2-1, reads GAGVSQSPSNKVTEKGKDVELRCDPISGHTALYWYRQSLGQGLEFLIYFQGNSAPDKSGLPSDRFSAERTGGSVSTLTIQRTQQEDSAVYLCASSPSGNYNEQFFGPGTRLTVL.

This clonotype was recorded at least ten times. The chain links TRBV7-3 to TRBJ2-2; 8 bases are shared with TRBD2. V gave up 4 bases and J gave up 4 bases; unmatched junction bases: 5. Germline V gene sequence: CDR1 SGHTA, CDR2 FQGTGA. This CDR3 contains 15 residues. CDR3 nucleotide sequence: TGTGCCAGCAGCTCTTCGGGGGGGTTCACCGGGGAGCTGTTTTTT. Protein sequence: CASSSSGGFTGELFF. Using reference TRBV7-3 and TRBJ2-2 for the parts outside the CDR3, the full variable domain is GAGVSQTPSNKVTEKGKYVELRCDPISGHTALYWYRQSLGQGPEFLIYFQGTGAADDSGLPNDRFFAVRPEGSVSTLKIQRTERGDSAVYLCASSSSGGFTGELFFGEGSRLTVL.

This clonotype was observed a handful of times. The chain has TRBV5-1 and TRBJ1-5; D not resolved. Trimming removed 0 bases from V and 0 bases from J, with 10 bases in between. CDR3 length: 16 residues. Germline CDR1 is SGHRS and CDR2 is YFSETQ. For the CDR3, the DNA is TGCGCCAGCAGCTTGGGTGCAGGTCCTAGCAATCAGCCCCAGCATTTT. It specifies CASSLGAGPSNQPQHF.